Below, one TCR beta chain is given with its context. This specimen belongs to a study of cytomegalovirus exposure and HLA in healthy donors. Primers included in the PCR were 60 Vbeta and 13 Jbeta primers. Measured with immunoSEQ multiplex PCR; TCRdb has only the in-frame clones, and not every one. Of roughly 63,000 clones listed, roughly 74% are singletons. Germline values: CDR1 LGHNA, CDR2 YNFKEQ. Trimming cost V 3 bases and J 1 base, with 14 bases left between them. This CDR3 region has 16 residues. The chain combines TRBV4-2 with TRBJ2-3; D remains ambiguous. The receptor was derived from a woman aged 40-49 years in good health and CMV-seropositive. The sequencing sample was made of PBMCs. The CDR3 DNA follows: TGTGCCAGCAGCCACGGTCTCGTTGGGCGCACAGATACGCAGTATTTT. Translating it yields CASSHGLVGRTDTQYF.